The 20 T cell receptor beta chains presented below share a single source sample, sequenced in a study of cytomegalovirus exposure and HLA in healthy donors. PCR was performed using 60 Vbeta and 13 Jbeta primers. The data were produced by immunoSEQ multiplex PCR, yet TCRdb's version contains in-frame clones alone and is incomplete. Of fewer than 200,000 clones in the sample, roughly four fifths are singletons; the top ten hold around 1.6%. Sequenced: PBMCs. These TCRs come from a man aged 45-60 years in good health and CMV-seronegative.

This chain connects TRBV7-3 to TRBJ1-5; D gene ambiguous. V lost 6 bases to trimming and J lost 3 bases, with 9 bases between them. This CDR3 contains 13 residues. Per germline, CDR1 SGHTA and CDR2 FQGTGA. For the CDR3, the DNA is TGTGCCAGCAGTCTCTCCTCCAATCAGCCCCAGCATTTT. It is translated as CASSLSSNQPQHF.

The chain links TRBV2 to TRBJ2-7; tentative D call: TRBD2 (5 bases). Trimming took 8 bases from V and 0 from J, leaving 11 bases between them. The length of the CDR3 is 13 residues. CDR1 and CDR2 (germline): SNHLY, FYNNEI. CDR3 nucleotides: TGTGCCAGCCATGACGGGATCTCCTACGAGCAGTACTTC. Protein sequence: CASHDGISYEQYF.

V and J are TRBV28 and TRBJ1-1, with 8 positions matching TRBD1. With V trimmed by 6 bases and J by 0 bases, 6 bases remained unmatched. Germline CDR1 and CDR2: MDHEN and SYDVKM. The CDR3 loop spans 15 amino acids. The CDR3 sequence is CASSPRTGMNTEAFF. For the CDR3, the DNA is TGTGCCAGCAGCCCCCGGACAGGGATGAACACTGAAGCTTTCTTT.

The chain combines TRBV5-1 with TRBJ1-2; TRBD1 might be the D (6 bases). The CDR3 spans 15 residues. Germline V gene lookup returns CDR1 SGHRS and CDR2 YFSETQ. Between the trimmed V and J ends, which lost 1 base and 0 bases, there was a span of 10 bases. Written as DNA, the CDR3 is TGCGCCAGCAGCTTGCAGGGGTTCTCTAACTATGGCTACACCTTC. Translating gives CASSLQGFSNYGYTF.

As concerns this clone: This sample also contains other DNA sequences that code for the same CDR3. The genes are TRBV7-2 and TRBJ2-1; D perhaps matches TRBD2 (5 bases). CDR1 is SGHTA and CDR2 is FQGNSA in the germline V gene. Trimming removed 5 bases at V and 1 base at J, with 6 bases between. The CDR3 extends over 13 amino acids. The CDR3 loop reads CASSPGSYNEQFF. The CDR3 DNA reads TGTGCCAGCAGCCCGGGATCCTACAATGAGCAGTTCTTC.

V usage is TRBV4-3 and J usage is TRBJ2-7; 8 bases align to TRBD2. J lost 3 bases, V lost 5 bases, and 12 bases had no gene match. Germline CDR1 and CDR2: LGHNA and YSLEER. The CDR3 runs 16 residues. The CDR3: CASSAPGRGGVYEQYF. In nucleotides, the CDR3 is TGCGCCAGCAGCGCTCCAGGCCGGGGGGGGGTCTACGAGCAGTACTTC.

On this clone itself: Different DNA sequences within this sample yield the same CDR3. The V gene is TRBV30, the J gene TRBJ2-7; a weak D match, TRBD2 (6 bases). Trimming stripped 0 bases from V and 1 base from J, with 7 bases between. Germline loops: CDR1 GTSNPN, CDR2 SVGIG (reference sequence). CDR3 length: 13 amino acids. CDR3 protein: CAWSVGGSYEQYF. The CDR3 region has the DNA TGTGCCTGGAGTGTAGGAGGGTCCTACGAGCAGTACTTC.

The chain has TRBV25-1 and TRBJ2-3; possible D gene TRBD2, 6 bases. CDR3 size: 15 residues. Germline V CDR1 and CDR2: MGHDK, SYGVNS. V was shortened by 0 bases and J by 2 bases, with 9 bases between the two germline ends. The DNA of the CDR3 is TGTGCCAGCAGTGAATACCGGGGGAACACAGATACGCAGTATTTT. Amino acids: CASSEYRGNTDTQYF.

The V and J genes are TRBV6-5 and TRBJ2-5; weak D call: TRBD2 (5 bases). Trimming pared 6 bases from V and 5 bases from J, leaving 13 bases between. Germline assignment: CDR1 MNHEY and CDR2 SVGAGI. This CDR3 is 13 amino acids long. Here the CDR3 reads CASSTGSWETQYF. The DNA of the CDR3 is TGTGCCAGCAGCACGGGGAGCTGGGAGACCCAGTACTTC.

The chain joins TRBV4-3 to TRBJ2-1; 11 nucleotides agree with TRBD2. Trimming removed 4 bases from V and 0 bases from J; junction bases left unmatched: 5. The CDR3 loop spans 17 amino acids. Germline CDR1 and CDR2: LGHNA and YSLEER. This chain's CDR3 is CASSRGTSGSSYNEQFF. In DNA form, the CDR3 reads TGCGCCAGCAGCCGAGGGACTAGCGGCAGCTCCTACAATGAGCAGTTCTTC.

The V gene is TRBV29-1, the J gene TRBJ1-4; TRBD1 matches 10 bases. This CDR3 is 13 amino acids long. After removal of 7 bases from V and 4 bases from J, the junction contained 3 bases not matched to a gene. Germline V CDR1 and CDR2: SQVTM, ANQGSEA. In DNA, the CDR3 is TGCAGCGCCCGGGACAGGGGTAATGAAAAACTGTTTTTT. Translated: CSARDRGNEKLFF.

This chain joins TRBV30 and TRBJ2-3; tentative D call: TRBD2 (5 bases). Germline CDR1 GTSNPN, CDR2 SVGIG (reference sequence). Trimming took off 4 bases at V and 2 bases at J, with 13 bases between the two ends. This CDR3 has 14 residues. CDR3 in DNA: TGTGCCTGGAACACCGACTACTTCACAGATACGCAGTATTTT. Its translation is CAWNTDYFTDTQYF.

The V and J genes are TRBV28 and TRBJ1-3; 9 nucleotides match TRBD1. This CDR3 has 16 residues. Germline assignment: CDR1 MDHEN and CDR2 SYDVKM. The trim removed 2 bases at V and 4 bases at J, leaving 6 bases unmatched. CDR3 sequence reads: CASSLNYRGRGNTIYF. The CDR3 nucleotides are TGTGCCAGCAGTTTAAATTACAGGGGGCGAGGAAACACCATATATTTT.

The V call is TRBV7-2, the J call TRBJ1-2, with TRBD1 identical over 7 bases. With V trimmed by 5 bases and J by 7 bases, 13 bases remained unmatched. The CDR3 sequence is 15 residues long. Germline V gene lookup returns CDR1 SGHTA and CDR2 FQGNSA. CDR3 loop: CASSPEGAVGAGYTF. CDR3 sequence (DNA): TGTGCCAGCAGCCCGGAGGGGGCGGTCGGGGCTGGCTACACCTTC.

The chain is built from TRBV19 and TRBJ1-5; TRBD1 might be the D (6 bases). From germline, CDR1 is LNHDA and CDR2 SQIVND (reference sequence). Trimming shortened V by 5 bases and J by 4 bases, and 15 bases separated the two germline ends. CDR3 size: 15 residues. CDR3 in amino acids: CASSATQGWNQPQHF. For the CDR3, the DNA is TGTGCCAGTAGTGCCACCCAGGGGTGGAATCAGCCCCAGCATTTT.

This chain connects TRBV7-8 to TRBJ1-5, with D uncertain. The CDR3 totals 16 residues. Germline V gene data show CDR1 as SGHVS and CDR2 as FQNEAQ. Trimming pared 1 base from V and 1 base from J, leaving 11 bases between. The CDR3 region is CASSLGAGSSNQPQHF. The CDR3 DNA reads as TGTGCCAGCAGCTTAGGGGCGGGGTCGAGCAATCAGCCCCAGCATTTT.

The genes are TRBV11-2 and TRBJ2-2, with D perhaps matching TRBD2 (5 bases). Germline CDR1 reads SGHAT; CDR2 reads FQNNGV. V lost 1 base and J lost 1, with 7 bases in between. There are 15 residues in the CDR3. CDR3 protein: CASSLAGVNTGELFF. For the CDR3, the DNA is TGTGCCAGCAGCTTAGCCGGGGTGAACACCGGGGAGCTGTTTTTT.

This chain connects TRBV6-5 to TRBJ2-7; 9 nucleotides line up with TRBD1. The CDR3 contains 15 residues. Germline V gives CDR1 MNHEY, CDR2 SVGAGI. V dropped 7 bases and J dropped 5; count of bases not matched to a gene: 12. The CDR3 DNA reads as TGTGCCAGCAATGGGGACAGGGACCCCGACGACGAGCAGTACTTC. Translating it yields CASNGDRDPDDEQYF.

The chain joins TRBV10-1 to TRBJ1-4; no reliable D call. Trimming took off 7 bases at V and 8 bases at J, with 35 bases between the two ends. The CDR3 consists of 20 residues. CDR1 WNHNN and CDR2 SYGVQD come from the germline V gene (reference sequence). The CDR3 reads CASILNGVEQESNVSEKLFF. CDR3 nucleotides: TGCGCCAGCATCTTAAACGGGGTGGAGCAGGAATCCAATGTGTCGGAAAAACTGTTTTTT.

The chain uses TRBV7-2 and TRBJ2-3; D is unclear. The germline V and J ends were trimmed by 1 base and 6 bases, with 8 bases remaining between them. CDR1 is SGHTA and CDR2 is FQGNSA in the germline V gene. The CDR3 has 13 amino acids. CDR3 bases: TGTGCCAGCAGCTTAGTGGCCGCTGATACGCAGTATTTT. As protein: CASSLVAADTQYF.